These T cell receptor beta chains were read from a single sample in a study of cytomegalovirus exposure and HLA in healthy donors. Here immunoSEQ multiplex PCR was the method, and the copy in TCRdb shows in-frame clones only, minus some. Here the sample spans about 140,000 clones, 91% being singletons. Input material: PBMCs. The receptors derive from a man between 18 and 35 years old in good health and CMV-seronegative. Each CDR3 is given with its conserved first and last residue. A D gene is named only where the DNA matches it firmly. Size tells how often a clone was seen (once, few, many) or the class of an expanded clone, and some rows leave it out.

clone_size,j_call,d_call,v_call,cdr3_nt,cdr3_aa
once,TRBJ2-1,TRBD2,TRBV13,TGTGCCAGCAGCCCCTTATGGGGGGGGTTGGATGAGCAGTTCTTC,CASSPLWGGLDEQFF
.,TRBJ1-1,.,TRBV19,TGTGCCAGTAGTATCAGGCACGGGAACACTGAAGCTTTCTTT,CASSIRHGNTEAFF
.,TRBJ2-1,TRBD1,TRBV27,TGTGCCAGCAGTTTGCCGGGACAGGCCCGCAATGAGCAGTTCTTC,CASSLPGQARNEQFF
.,TRBJ2-5,.,TRBV25-1,TGTGCCAGCAGTCCTAGCGCTCTCCAAGAGACCCAGTACTTC,CASSPSALQETQYF
.,TRBJ1-1,.,TRBV29-1,TGCAGCGTTGGAAGGGGGAACACTGAAGCTTTCTTT,CSVGRGNTEAFF
.,TRBJ2-1,TRBD2,TRBV10-3,TGTGCCATCCAAGGACTAGCGGGTTATGAGCAGTTCTTC,CAIQGLAGYEQFF
.,TRBJ1-5,.,TRBV10-1,TGCGCCAGCAGTGAGCCCGGCGGGTTAGATAGCAATCAGCCCCAGCATTTT,CASSEPGGLDSNQPQHF
once,TRBJ1-4,.,TRBV9,TGTGCCAGCAGCGTTCAGGGTTTAACTAATGAAAAACTGTTTTTT,CASSVQGLTNEKLFF
.,TRBJ2-4,.,TRBV21-1,TGTGCCAGCAGCAGGGGGGCTAGCGGAAACATTCAGTACTTC,CASSRGASGNIQYF
once,TRBJ1-4,.,TRBV14,TGTGCCAGCAGCCGAAGACAGATCTTAACAACTAATGAAAAACTGTTTTTT,CASSRRQILTTNEKLFF
.,TRBJ2-3,TRBD1,TRBV14,TGTGCCAGCAGCCAAGGGACAGGTTTCGCCTCCATTCACATTACAGATACGCAGTATTTT,CASSQGTGFASIHITDTQYF
once,TRBJ2-3,TRBD2,TRBV15,TGTGCCACCAGCAGAGCCCTAGCGGGAGGTAGGGATACGCAGTATTTT,CATSRALAGGRDTQYF
.,TRBJ2-7,.,TRBV7-9,TGTGCCAGCAGCTTAATGGGGGCGCCTGACGAGCAGTACTTC,CASSLMGAPDEQYF
.,TRBJ2-1,TRBD2,TRBV27,TGTGCCAGCAGCCAGGGACTAGCGGTCTACAATGAGCAGTTCTTC,CASSQGLAVYNEQFF
.,TRBJ1-1,.,TRBV6-5,TGTGCCAGCAGTTACTTCGGGGGATCGGACACTGAAGCTTTCTTT,CASSYFGGSDTEAFF
.,TRBJ2-7,.,TRBV7-6,TGTGCCAGCAGCTTAGCACGACAGTACTACGAGCAGTACTTC,CASSLARQYYEQYF
.,TRBJ2-5,TRBD2,TRBV4-2,TGTGCCAGCAGCCAGGTCGAGCGGGGGGTTGGAGAGACCCAGTACTTC,CASSQVERGVGETQYF
.,TRBJ2-1,.,TRBV18,TGTGCCAGTTCGGCGTTGACAGCCCTTACCAATGAGCAGTTCTTC,CASSALTALTNEQFF
.,TRBJ2-7,.,TRBV18,TGTGCCAGCTCATACAGGGCAAGCTACGAGCAGTACTTC,CASSYRASYEQYF
medium-sized,TRBJ2-7,.,TRBV21-1,TGTGCCAGCAGCAAAGTCCGGACAGAAACCTACGAGCAGTACTTC,CASSKVRTETYEQYF
.,TRBJ2-3,TRBD2,TRBV5-1,TGCGCCAGCAGCCTAAGGGGAGGGGCCGATTCTCCCGATACGCAGTATTTT,CASSLRGGADSPDTQYF
.,TRBJ2-6,TRBD1,TRBV5-6,TGTGCCAGCAGCGACAGGGCCGGGGCCAACGTCCTGACTTTC,CASSDRAGANVLTF
.,TRBJ2-7,TRBD2,TRBV27,TGTGCCAGCAGGGGGACTAGCGGGGGATACGAGCAGTACTTC,CASRGTSGGYEQYF
.,TRBJ2-3,TRBD2,TRBV15,TGTGCCAAGAGTTTAGCGGGAGCTACAGATACGCAGTATTTT,CAKSLAGATDTQYF
.,TRBJ1-1,.,TRBV6-5,TGTGCCAGCAGTTACGAAAGGCGGACTGAAGCTTTCTTT,CASSYERRTEAFF
.,TRBJ2-3,.,TRBV5-1,TGCGCCAGCAGCTTGGAACAGGGTCGGGATACGCAGTATTTT,CASSLEQGRDTQYF
once,TRBJ1-5,.,TRBV12-2,TGTGCAAGTCGCTTAGTGGAGGGCTTTCCTAATCAGCCCCAGCATTTT,CASRLVEGFPNQPQHF
.,TRBJ2-3,.,TRBV15,TGTGCCACCGCCATAACCCAGAATACGCAGTATTTT,CATAITQNTQYF
.,TRBJ1-2,TRBD1,TRBV19,TGTGCCAGTATGGGATTGAGGGGGCGCGATTCCTATGGCTACACCTTC,CASMGLRGRDSYGYTF
.,TRBJ1-3,.,TRBV6-7,TGTGCCAGCAGTTACTCATGCCAGGGGTCTGGAAACACCATATATTTT,CASSYSCQGSGNTIYF
once,TRBJ2-5,TRBD2,TRBV10-1,TGCGCCAGCAGCGCCCGACTAGCGAGAGAGACCCAGTACTTC,CASSARLARETQYF
.,TRBJ2-5,.,TRBV6-5,TGTGCCAGCAGTACAGGTTCCCAGGTGGGCGAGACCCAGTACTTC,CASSTGSQVGETQYF
.,TRBJ2-3,TRBD1,TRBV25-1,TGTGCCAGCAGTGCGAGACAGGGGGCTTCAGATACGCAGTATTTT,CASSARQGASDTQYF
.,TRBJ1-1,TRBD1,TRBV25-1,TGTGCCAGCAGTAATCTTACAGGGGCGACTGAAGCTTTCTTT,CASSNLTGATEAFF